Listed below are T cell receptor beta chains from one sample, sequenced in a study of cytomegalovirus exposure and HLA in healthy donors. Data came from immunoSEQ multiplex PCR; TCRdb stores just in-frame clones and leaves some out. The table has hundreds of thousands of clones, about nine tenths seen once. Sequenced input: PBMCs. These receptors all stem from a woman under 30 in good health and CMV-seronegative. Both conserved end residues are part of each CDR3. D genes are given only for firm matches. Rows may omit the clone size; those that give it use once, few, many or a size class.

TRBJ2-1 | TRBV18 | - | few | TGTGCCAGCTCCTTCACAGAGTCCTACAATGAGCAGTTCTTC | CASSFTESYNEQFF
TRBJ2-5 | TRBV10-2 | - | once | TGCGCCAGCAAAAGGGGGGGCGGAGAGACCCAGTACTTC | CASKRGGGETQYF
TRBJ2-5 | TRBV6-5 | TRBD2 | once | TGTGCCAGCAGTTACTCGCACCCTGGGGGGGAAGAGACCCAGTACTTC | CASSYSHPGGEETQYF
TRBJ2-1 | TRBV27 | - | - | TGTGCCAGCAGTTGGAGGCCAAGCTCCTACAATGAGCAGTTCTTC | CASSWRPSSYNEQFF
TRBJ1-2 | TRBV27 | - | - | TGTGCCAGCAGTTTAGCAGGGAACTATGGCTACACCTTC | CASSLAGNYGYTF
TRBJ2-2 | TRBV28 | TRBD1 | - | TGTGCCAGCACCCCAGGGGGCGAGGACACCGGGGAGCTGTTTTTT | CASTPGGEDTGELFF
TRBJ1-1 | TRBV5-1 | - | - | TGCGCCAGCAGCTTTTCGGTTGGAGAGAACACTGAAGCTTTCTTT | CASSFSVGENTEAFF
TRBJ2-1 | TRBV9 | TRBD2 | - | TGTGCCAGCAGCTTCAGCGGGAGCGATGAGCAGTTCTTC | CASSFSGSDEQFF
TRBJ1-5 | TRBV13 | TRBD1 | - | TGTGCCAGCAGCCGTCGTCCCGGGACAGGGGGCGGCAATAGCAATCAGCCCCAGCATTTT | CASSRRPGTGGGNSNQPQHF
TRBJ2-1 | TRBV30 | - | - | TGTGCCTGGAGTACGGGCACTAGGGGGAGTGAGCAGTTCTTC | CAWSTGTRGSEQFF
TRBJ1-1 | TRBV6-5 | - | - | TGTGCCAGCAGCGGGAGGGGGACTGAAGCTTTCTTT | CASSGRGTEAFF
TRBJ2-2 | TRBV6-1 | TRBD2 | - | TGTGCCAGCAGTGGGATAGCGGGAGCGAACACCGGGGAGCTGTTTTTT | CASSGIAGANTGELFF